This T cell receptor beta chain was recorded in a study of CD8 T cells in ankylosing spondylitis. General study points: CD8+ by phenotype, disease-linked clones were relatively rare in peripheral blood. A number of the motif variants had already been described in reactive arthritis synovial fluid and blood. Typical of ankylosing spondylitis blood, it appeared, was a TCR beta motif of eight highly homologous variants. The authors reported significant enrichment of disease-linked clones in matched ankylosing spondylitis synovial fluid.

The CDR3 contains 15 residues. Germline lookup yields CDR1 SGHTA and CDR2 FQGNSA. V lost 0 bases and J lost 8; bases outside the gene matches: 4. This clonotype occurred many times. Its specificity is unknown. Making the TCR beta libraries involved quantitative 5'-RACE with molecular barcodes. One entry per CDR3 protein, called by TCRdb with MiXCR from the 5' RACE reads. The profile shows about 510,000 distinct CDR3 sequences, approximately 5.3% of them singletons. This receptor was obtained from a male donor with ankylosing spondylitis. V is TRBV7-2 and J is TRBJ1-4; 9 nucleotides align to TRBD1. Material for sequencing was blood, either unsorted or a sorted T cell fraction (not recorded which). In DNA form, the CDR3 reads TGTGCCAGCAGCTTAGCGGGACAGGGACGAGAAAAACTGTTTTTT. Translating it yields CASSLAGQGREKLFF.